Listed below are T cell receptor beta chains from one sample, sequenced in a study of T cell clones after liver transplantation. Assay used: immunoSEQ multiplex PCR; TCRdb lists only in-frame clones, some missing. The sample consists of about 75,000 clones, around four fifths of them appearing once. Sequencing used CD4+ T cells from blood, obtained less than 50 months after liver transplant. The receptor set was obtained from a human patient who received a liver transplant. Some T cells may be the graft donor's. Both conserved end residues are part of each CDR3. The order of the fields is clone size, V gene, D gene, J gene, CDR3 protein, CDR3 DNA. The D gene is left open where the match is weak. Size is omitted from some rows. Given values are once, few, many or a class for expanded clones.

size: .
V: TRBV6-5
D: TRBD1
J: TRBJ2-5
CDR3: CASTDRGGETQYF
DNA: TGTGCCAGCACCGACAGGGGAGGAGAGACCCAGTACTTC

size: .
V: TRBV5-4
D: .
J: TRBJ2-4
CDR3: CASSFQAGEKNIQYF
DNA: TGTGCCAGCAGCTTCCAGGCAGGGGAGAAAAACATTCAGTACTTC

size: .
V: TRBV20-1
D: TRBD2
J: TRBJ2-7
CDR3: CSISGGYEQYF
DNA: TGCAGTATTAGCGGGGGATACGAGCAGTACTTC

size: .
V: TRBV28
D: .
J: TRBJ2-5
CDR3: CASSSSPETQYF
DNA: TGTGCCAGCAGTTCTAGCCCAGAGACCCAGTACTTC

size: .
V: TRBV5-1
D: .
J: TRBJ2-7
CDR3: CASSPDGREQYF
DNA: TGCGCCAGCAGCCCCGATGGGCGCGAGCAGTACTTC

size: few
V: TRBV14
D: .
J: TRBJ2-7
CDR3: CASSQGAEQYF
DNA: TGTGCCAGCAGCCAGGGGGCTGAGCAGTACTTC

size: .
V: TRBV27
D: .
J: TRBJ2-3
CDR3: CASSMGAGDTQYF
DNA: TGTGCCAGCTCTATGGGGGCCGGAGATACGCAGTATTTT

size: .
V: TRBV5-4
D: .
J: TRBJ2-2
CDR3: CASSLLNTGELFF
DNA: TGTGCCAGCAGCTTGTTGAACACCGGGGAGCTGTTTTTT

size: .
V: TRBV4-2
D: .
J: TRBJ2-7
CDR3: CASSQDPRGLRYEQYF
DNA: TGTGCCAGCAGCCAAGATCCCAGGGGTTTACGCTACGAGCAGTACTTC

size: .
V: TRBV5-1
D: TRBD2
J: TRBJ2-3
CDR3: CASSPGSGGGDTQYF
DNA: TGCGCCAGCAGCCCTGGAAGCGGGGGAGGAGATACGCAGTATTTT

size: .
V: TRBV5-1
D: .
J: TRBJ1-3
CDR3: CASSLDGSSGNTIYF
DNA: TGCGCCAGCAGCTTGGACGGAAGCTCTGGAAACACCATATATTTT

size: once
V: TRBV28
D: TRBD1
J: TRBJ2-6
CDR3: CASTLTGGSGANVLTF
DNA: TGTGCCAGCACCCTGACAGGGGGGAGTGGGGCCAACGTCCTGACTTTC

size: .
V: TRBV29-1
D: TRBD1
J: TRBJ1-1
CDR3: CSFNRGGLNTEAFF
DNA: TGCAGCTTTAACAGGGGGGGATTGAACACTGAAGCTTTCTTT

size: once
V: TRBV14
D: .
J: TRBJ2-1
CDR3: CASSPSSYIRNEQFF
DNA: TGTGCCAGCAGCCCCTCTTCTTACATACGCAATGAGCAGTTCTTC

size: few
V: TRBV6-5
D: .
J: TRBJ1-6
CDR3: CASNRIGDSPLHF
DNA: TGTGCCAGTAACAGGATCGGGGATTCACCCCTCCACTTT

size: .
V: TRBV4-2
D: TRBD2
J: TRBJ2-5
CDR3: CASSHSSGRPEETQYF
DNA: TGTGCCAGCAGCCATTCTAGCGGGAGGCCCGAAGAGACCCAGTACTTC

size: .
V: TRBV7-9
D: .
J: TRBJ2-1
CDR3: CASSLEREYNEQFF
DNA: TGTGCCAGCAGCTTAGAACGGGAGTACAATGAGCAGTTCTTC

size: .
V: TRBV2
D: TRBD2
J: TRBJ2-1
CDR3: CASTRNSGIYNEQFF
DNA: TGTGCCAGCACCAGAAATAGCGGGATCTACAATGAGCAGTTCTTC

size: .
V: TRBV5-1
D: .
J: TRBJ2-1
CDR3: CASSLGRRSLVSEQFF
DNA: TGCGCCAGCAGCTTGGGTAGGCGGTCGCTAGTAAGTGAGCAGTTCTTC

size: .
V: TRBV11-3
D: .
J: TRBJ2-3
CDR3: CASSPGHRTDTQYF
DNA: TGTGCCAGCAGCCCGGGACATCGCACAGATACGCAGTATTTT

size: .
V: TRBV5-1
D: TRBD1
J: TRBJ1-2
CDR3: CASSHDRQGQGYGYTF
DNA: TGCGCCAGCAGCCACGATAGACAGGGACAGGGCTATGGCTACACCTTC

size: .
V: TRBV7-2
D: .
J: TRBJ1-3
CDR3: CASGTAFSGNTIYF
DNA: TGTGCCAGCGGAACAGCCTTCTCTGGAAACACCATATATTTT

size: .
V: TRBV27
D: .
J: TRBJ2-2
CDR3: CASSFSGAANTGELFF
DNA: TGTGCCAGCAGTTTCTCGGGGGCCGCCAACACCGGGGAGCTGTTTTTT

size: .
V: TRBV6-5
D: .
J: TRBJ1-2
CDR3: CASNPGAPGFGYTF
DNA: TGTGCCAGCAACCCGGGGGCGCCTGGCTTTGGCTACACCTTC

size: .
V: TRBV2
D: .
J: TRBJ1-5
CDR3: CASSQGLGNQPQHF
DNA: TGTGCCAGCTCACAGGGCTTGGGGAATCAGCCCCAGCATTTT

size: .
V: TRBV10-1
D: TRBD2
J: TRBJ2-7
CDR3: CASIITSADYEQYF
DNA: TGCGCCAGCATTATTACTAGCGCAGACTACGAGCAGTACTTC

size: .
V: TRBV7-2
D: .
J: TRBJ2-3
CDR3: CASSLSDTQYF
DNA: TGTGCCAGCAGCTTATCAGATACGCAGTATTTT